Shown below are 9 T cell receptor beta chains from a single sample sequenced in a study of vaccination effects on CD4 cells after COVID-19. The antigens of these receptors remain unknown. Libraries were prepared by immunoSEQ multiplex PCR; TCRdb keeps only in-frame clonotypes and omits some of them. Of under 50,000 clones listed, roughly three fifths were seen once; the top ten hold about 5%. Investigators separated out CD4+ T cells once around 11 days of culture had passed. The sequences come from CD4+ T cells from PBMCs cultured without peptide, collected before COVID-19 vaccination. These receptors came from a human donor who received a COVID-19 vaccine.

This clone was seen a few times. The J gene is TRBJ1-2, the V gene TRBV18, with D possibly being TRBD1 (5 bases). CDR1 and CDR2 from the germline V gene are KGHSH and LQKENI. V dropped 0 bases and J dropped 7 bases, with 12 bases sitting between them. CDR3 length equals 14 residues. CDR3 sequence reads: CASSPPGTRGGYTF. CDR3 DNA: TGTGCCAGCTCACCACCCGGGACGCGAGGTGGCTACACCTTC.

This chain joins TRBV6-5 and TRBJ2-1; 7 nucleotides agree with TRBD1. The germline CDR1 and CDR2 sequences are MNHEY and SVGAGI. J lost 5 bases, V lost 7 bases, and 11 bases had no gene match. The CDR3 totals 15 residues. Here the CDR3 reads CASTPGETGNNEQFF. For the CDR3, the DNA is TGTGCCAGCACCCCCGGGGAGACAGGGAACAATGAGCAGTTCTTC.

This clone turned up a few times. V and J are TRBV27 and TRBJ1-1, with D uncertain. CDR3 size: 12 residues. Trimming took 4 bases from V and 5 from J, leaving 8 bases between them. Per the germline V gene, CDR1 is MNHEY and CDR2 is SMNVEV (reference sequence). The CDR3, as DNA: TGTGCCAGCAGTTGGGGAGGAACTGAAGCTTTCTTT. It translates to CASSWGGTEAFF.

The chain couples TRBV5-1 to TRBJ2-6; 10 bases agree with TRBD1. V was pared by 0 bases and J by 2 bases, with 20 bases of the junction left unmatched. Germline V lookup: CDR1 SGHRS, CDR2 YFSETQ. The CDR3 is 23 residues long. The CDR3, as DNA: TGCGCCAGCAGCTTGGTGGTCGGGCATAGTTTGGGGACAGGGGTCCCTGGGGCCAACGTCCTGACTTTC. Protein: CASSLVVGHSLGTGVPGANVLTF.

This chain joins TRBV29-1 and TRBJ1-1, with D maybe TRBD1 (6 bases). The germline V gene has CDR1 SQVTM and CDR2 ANQGSEA. The CDR3 length is 11 residues. V was trimmed by 7 bases and J by 5 bases, leaving 11 bases between them. CDR3 sequence: CSAQGRTEAFF. Written as DNA, the CDR3 is TGCAGCGCACAGGGAAGGACTGAAGCTTTCTTT.

The chain uses TRBV6-7 and TRBJ2-7; TRBD2 matches at 8 bases. TRBV6-7 is identified as an open reading frame with a role that is uncertain. J gave up 8 bases and V 7 bases, and 16 bases lay outside the gene matches. The CDR3 spans 15 residues. As DNA, the CDR3 is TGTGCCAGCACGACCCGGGAGGGTTTTAAAGGGAAGCAGTACTTC. It specifies CASTTREGFKGKQYF.

The DNA of the CDR3 is TGTGCCAGCAGTCCCGACAGGAAGCAAAACTATGGCTACACCTTC. Protein sequence: CASSPDRKQNYGYTF. The V call is TRBV6-2 or TRBV6-3, the J call TRBJ1-2; tentative D call: TRBD1 (6 bases). V was pared by 5 bases and J by 2 bases, with 15 bases between. The CDR3 extends over 15 amino acids. The germline gives CDR1 MNHEY, CDR2 SVGEGT.

The genes are TRBV4-3 and TRBJ2-3, with 7 bases that match TRBD2. V lost 1 base, J lost 1 base, and 8 bases stayed unmatched. This CDR3 has 17 amino acids. Looked up from germline, CDR1 is LGHNA and CDR2 is YSLEER. The CDR3 loop reads CASSQGSASGGTDTQYF. For the CDR3, the DNA is TGCGCCAGCAGCCAAGGCAGTGCGAGCGGGGGCACAGATACGCAGTATTTT.

This clone has only a few counts. The chain combines TRBV20-1 with TRBJ1-1, with 10 bases matching TRBD1. The J segment lost 11 bases and the V segment lost 3 bases, leaving 0 bases of the junction unmatched. CDR3 length: 10 amino acids. Germline lookup yields CDR1 DFQATT and CDR2 SNEGSKA (reference sequence). The CDR3 region has the DNA TGCAGTGCTAGGGGACAGGGGGCTTTCTTT. Its protein product is CSARGQGAFF.